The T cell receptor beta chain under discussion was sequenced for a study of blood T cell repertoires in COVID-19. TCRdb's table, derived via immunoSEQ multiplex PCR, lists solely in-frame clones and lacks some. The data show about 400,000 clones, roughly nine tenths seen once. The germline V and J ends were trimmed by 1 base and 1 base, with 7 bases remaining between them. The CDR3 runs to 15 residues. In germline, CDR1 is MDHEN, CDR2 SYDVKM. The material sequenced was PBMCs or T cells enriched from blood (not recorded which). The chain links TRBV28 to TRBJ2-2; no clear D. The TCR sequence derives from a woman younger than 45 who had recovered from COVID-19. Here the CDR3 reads CASSLFPGNTGELFF. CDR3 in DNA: TGTGCCAGCAGTTTATTCCCAGGGAACACCGGGGAGCTGTTTTTT.